This entry concerns a single TCR beta chain. Here immunoSEQ multiplex PCR was the method, and the copy in TCRdb shows in-frame clones only, minus some. The sample contains 40,000 to 45,000 clones, 70% of which appear only once. The data belong to a study of control samples from healthy donors and cancer patients. The CDR3 is made up of 14 amino acids. Looked up from germline, CDR1 is SGHDT and CDR2 is YYEEEE. Trimming left V 3 bases short and J 0 bases short, with 7 bases between. The TCR was taken from a male donor with melanoma. Sample: formalin-fixed, paraffin-embedded tissue. This chain links TRBV5-6 with TRBJ2-4, with D hard to call. In DNA form, the CDR3 reads TGTGCCAGCAGCTCTCACTTAGCCAAAAACATTCAGTACTTC. Translated, it gives CASSSHLAKNIQYF.